These T cell receptor beta chains were read from a single sample in a study of cytomegalovirus exposure and HLA in healthy donors. TCRdb's table, derived via immunoSEQ multiplex PCR, lists solely in-frame clones and lacks some. The sample consists of some 120,000 clones, 9.5% of them appearing once. Sequences were obtained from PBMCs. These receptors all stem from a man aged 30 to 39 in good health and CMV-seronegative. Both conserved end residues are part of each CDR3. A D gene is named only where the DNA matches it firmly. Clone size appears in some rows only: once, few, many, or a class for an expanded clone.

j_call | cdr3_length | clone_size | v_call | d_call | cdr3_aa | cdr3_nt
TRBJ2-7 | 16 | . | TRBV18 | TRBD1 | CASSPARTGLDDEQYF | TGTGCCAGCTCACCAGCAAGGACAGGGTTGGACGACGAGCAGTACTTC
TRBJ1-1 | 13 | few | TRBV9 | . | CASSVTGNTEAFF | TGTGCCAGCAGCGTAACAGGAAACACTGAAGCTTTCTTT
TRBJ2-7 | 14 | few | TRBV5-6 | TRBD1 | CASILQGATYEQYF | TGTGCCAGCATCCTACAGGGGGCCACCTACGAGCAGTACTTC
TRBJ2-1 | 14 | few | TRBV28 | . | CASNPLSSYNEQFF | TGTGCCAGCAACCCCCTCAGCTCCTACAATGAGCAGTTCTTC
TRBJ2-4 | 17 | few | TRBV7-9 | TRBD1 | CASSPFSGQGAKNIQYF | TGTGCCAGCAGCCCCTTTAGCGGACAGGGAGCCAAAAACATTCAGTACTTC
TRBJ1-4 | 16 | . | TRBV6-1 | TRBD1 | CASSGRTGASWEKLFF | TGTGCCAGCAGTGGGCGAACAGGGGCCTCTTGGGAAAAACTGTTTTTT
TRBJ2-7 | 13 | . | TRBV6-5 | . | CASTSGAPYEQYF | TGTGCCAGCACCTCCGGTGCGCCCTACGAGCAGTACTTC
TRBJ1-1 | 20 | few | TRBV14 | TRBD1 | CASSQDFIEVQGVMNTEAFF | TGTGCCAGCAGCCAAGATTTTATAGAGGTACAGGGGGTAATGAACACTGAAGCTTTCTTT
TRBJ2-3 | 20 | . | TRBV7-7 | TRBD2 | CASSLASVGWTRGSTDTQYF | TGTGCTAGCAGCTTAGCGTCTGTGGGCTGGACTAGAGGGAGCACAGATACGCAGTATTTT
TRBJ2-1 | 16 | . | TRBV6-5 | TRBD1 | CASSYLGTARYNEQFF | TGTGCCAGCAGTTACCTAGGGACAGCTAGATACAATGAGCAGTTCTTC
TRBJ2-3 | 17 | few | TRBV9 | TRBD2 | CASSAWTSGGAPDTQYF | TGTGCCAGCAGCGCCTGGACTAGCGGGGGGGCCCCAGATACGCAGTATTTT
TRBJ2-7 | 15 | few | TRBV4-1 | . | CASSQVQGGSYEQYF | TGCGCCAGCAGCCAAGTTCAGGGTGGCTCCTACGAGCAGTACTTC
TRBJ1-1 | 15 | . | TRBV19 | TRBD1 | CASSFGQGRNTEAFF | TGTGCCAGTAGCTTCGGACAGGGGAGGAACACTGAAGCTTTCTTT
TRBJ2-7 | 14 | . | TRBV7-9 | TRBD1 | CASSTGTGSYEQYF | TGTGCCAGCAGCACAGGGACAGGTTCCTACGAGCAGTACTTC
TRBJ2-7 | 14 | few | TRBV9 | . | CASSVSQVLHEQYF | TGTGCCAGCAGCGTATCCCAGGTTCTACACGAGCAGTACTTC
TRBJ2-1 | 13 | . | TRBV5-6 | TRBD1 | CASSGTGVDEQFF | TGTGCCAGCAGCGGTACAGGGGTCGATGAGCAGTTCTTC
TRBJ2-7 | 13 | few | TRBV2 | TRBD1 | CASTGQAWGEQYF | TGTGCCAGCACGGGACAGGCCTGGGGCGAGCAGTACTTC
TRBJ1-1 | 14 | . | TRBV5-1 | . | CASSLESQNTEAFF | TGCGCCAGCAGCTTGGAGAGCCAGAACACTGAAGCTTTCTTT
TRBJ2-7 | 14 | few | TRBV19 | . | CASTRGSGSYEQYF | TGTGCCAGTACCCGGGGGAGCGGATCCTACGAGCAGTACTTC
TRBJ1-4 | 14 | . | TRBV4-1 | . | CASSHQTGNEKLFF | TGCGCCAGCAGCCACCAAACAGGGAATGAAAAACTGTTTTTT
TRBJ2-5 | 14 | few | TRBV7-2 | . | CASSLGDSTRTQYF | TGTGCCAGCAGCTTAGGGGACTCCACCCGGACCCAGTACTTC
TRBJ2-3 | 16 | . | TRBV9 | TRBD2 | CASSLREGSGGDTQYF | TGTGCCAGCAGCCTCCGCGAGGGTAGCGGGGGGGATACGCAGTATTTT
TRBJ2-5 | 16 | . | TRBV4-1 | TRBD1 | CASSQAPPGQLETQYF | TGCGCCAGCAGCCAAGCACCCCCGGGACAGTTAGAGACCCAGTACTTC
TRBJ2-7 | 15 | . | TRBV9 | TRBD2 | CASSVAGAGGYEQYF | TGTGCCAGCAGCGTAGCTGGGGCGGGAGGATACGAGCAGTACTTC